Below are 32 T cell receptor beta chains sequenced from a single sample in a study of cytomegalovirus exposure and HLA in healthy donors. The assay was immunoSEQ multiplex PCR, and TCRdb's table has in-frame clones only and misses some. Among roughly 150,000 clones, around four fifths were seen once, and the ten largest hold 25% to 30%. The specimen sequenced was PBMCs. These TCRs come from a man between 25 and 39 years old in good health and CMV-seropositive.

This chain joins TRBV7-3 and TRBJ1-1; D is uncertain. The V end was cut by 5 bases, the J end by 4 bases, with 11 bases between. Germline V gene sequence: CDR1 SGHTA, CDR2 FQGTGA. CDR3 size: 13 residues. CDR3 coding DNA: TGTGCCAGCAGCCGTGGGCGGGGCACTGAAGCTTTCTTT. Translated, it gives CASSRGRGTEAFF.

V gene TRBV10-1 combines with J gene TRBJ2-3; 12 bases fit TRBD2. The ends lost 3 bases at V and 7 bases at J; junction bases unmatched: 5. Germline V CDR1 and CDR2: WNHNN, SYGVQD (reference sequence). The length of the CDR3 is 15 residues. In nucleotides, the CDR3 is TGCGCCAGCAGTGATCTAGCGGGAGGGCCAAATACGCAGTATTTT. Protein sequence: CASSDLAGGPNTQYF.

The rearrangement joins TRBV19 to TRBJ1-2; no clear D gene. V was shortened by 5 bases and J by 8 bases, with 21 bases between the two germline ends. CDR1 and CDR2 from the germline V gene are LNHDA and SQIVND (reference sequence). This CDR3 has 15 amino acids. CDR3: CASSLTSPKSGGYTF. CDR3 coding DNA: TGTGCCAGTAGTCTTACCTCTCCAAAGTCAGGAGGCTACACCTTC.

V usage is TRBV19 and J usage is TRBJ1-5; D possibly corresponds to TRBD1 (5 bases). Trimming cost V 3 bases and J 0 bases, with 9 bases left between them. This CDR3 has 15 residues. Germline-derived CDR1 and CDR2 are LNHDA and SQIVND (reference sequence). The DNA for the CDR3 is TGTGCCAGTAGTATGCCAGGGTATAGCAATCAGCCCCAGCATTTT. Translated, it gives CASSMPGYSNQPQHF.

The chain carries TRBV29-1 and TRBJ1-1, with 7 bases matching TRBD1. CDR3 length equals 11 residues. Germline V gene sequence: CDR1 SQVTM, CDR2 ANQGSEA. The V and J ends lost 7 bases and 7 bases, in that order; junction bases with no gene match: 6. The CDR3: CSAPWTGEAFF. For the CDR3, the DNA is TGCAGCGCTCCCTGGACAGGTGAAGCTTTCTTT.

The CDR3 sequence: CASSLVTSGGFPYF. CDR3 bases: TGTGCCAGCAGCTTAGTCACTAGCGGGGGGTTTCCGTACTTC. The V and J genes are TRBV7-2 and TRBJ2-5, with 12 bases lining up with TRBD2. The CDR3 loop spans 14 amino acids. Unmatched junction bases numbered 7, after V lost 1 base and J lost 13 bases. Germline V lookup: CDR1 SGHTA, CDR2 FQGNSA. The complete variable domain, with remaining parts taken from reference TRBV7-2 and TRBJ2-5, reads GAGVSQSPSNKVTEKGKDVELRCDPISGHTALYWYRQSLGQGLEFLIYFQGNSAPDKSGLPSDRFSAERTGGSVSTLTIQRTQQEDSAVYLCASSLVTSGGFPYFGPGTRLLVL.

The V call is TRBV7-9, the J call TRBJ1-3; 7 bases match TRBD1. This CDR3 is built from 14 residues. Germline V lookup: CDR1 SEHNR, CDR2 FQNEAQ (reference sequence). J lost 2 bases, V lost 6 bases, and 4 bases had no gene match. This chain's CDR3 is CASRKGATGNTIYF. The CDR3 nucleotides read TGTGCCAGCAGAAAGGGGGCCACTGGAAACACCATATATTTT.

This chain connects TRBV5-1 to TRBJ1-2; TRBD1 agrees at 8 bases. This CDR3 spans 16 amino acids. V gave up 0 bases and J gave up 6 bases; unmatched junction bases: 10. The germline V gene encodes CDR1 SGHRS and CDR2 YFSETQ. The CDR3 region has the DNA TGCGCCAGCAGCTTGGGGAGCCAGGGGGCACCGAATGGCTACACCTTC. Amino acids: CASSLGSQGAPNGYTF.

The V and J genes are TRBV11-1 and TRBJ2-1; 7 positions agree with TRBD1. The CDR3 runs 14 residues. CDR1 and CDR2 from the germline V gene are SGHAT and FQDESV (reference sequence). V shed 6 bases and J 8 bases; nucleotides not matched to a gene: 10. CDR3 residues: CASSPFLDRDEQFF. Written as DNA, the CDR3 is TGTGCCAGCAGTCCCTTCCTCGACAGGGATGAGCAGTTCTTC.

V is TRBV2 and J is TRBJ2-5, with unresolved D. The germline V gene encodes CDR1 SNHLY and CDR2 FYNNEI. There are 14 residues in the CDR3. V was pared by 2 bases and J by 5 bases, with 12 bases between. The DNA for the CDR3 is TGTGCCAGCAGTGAAAGATCCTTGGGCGAGACCCAGTACTTC. Encoded protein: CASSERSLGETQYF.

In this sample, this clone turned up a few times. J is TRBJ1-1 and V is TRBV11-2, with TRBD1 matching 7 bases. Germline V lookup: CDR1 SGHAT, CDR2 FQNNGV. After removal of 5 bases from V and 0 bases from J, the junction contained 12 bases not matched to a gene. This CDR3 spans 17 amino acids. The CDR3 DNA follows: TGTGCCAGCAGCAGGGCTAGGGGGCAGGGGGTGAACACTGAAGCTTTCTTT. As protein: CASSRARGQGVNTEAFF.

This clone was counted a single time. This chain connects TRBV7-2 to TRBJ1-2; 7 bases map to TRBD1. The germline gives CDR1 SGHTA, CDR2 FQGNSA. The CDR3 is 14 amino acids. V shed 5 bases and J 4 bases; nucleotides not matched to a gene: 7. The CDR3 DNA sequence: TGTGCCAGCAGCCGATTGGGACAGCTCTATGGCTACACCTTC. Translation: CASSRLGQLYGYTF.

In its sample, this clone was seen once. The rearrangement joins TRBV4-1 to TRBJ1-4; no firm D call. The V end was cut by 3 bases, the J end by 3 bases, with 20 bases between. The CDR3 consists of 18 residues. Germline lookup yields CDR1 MGHRA and CDR2 YSYEKL. CDR3 DNA: TGCGCCAGCAGCCATCTAGGGAGGGAGGGTAAGGCTAATGAAAAACTGTTTTTT. This encodes CASSHLGREGKANEKLFF.

The rearrangement joins TRBV5-1 to TRBJ2-1; 11 nucleotides match TRBD2. Trimming took 4 bases from V and 5 from J; bases not matched to a gene: 5. Germline CDR1 SGHRS, CDR2 YFSETQ. The CDR3 extends over 15 amino acids. CDR3 DNA: TGCGCCAGCAGCCCACTAGCGGGAGTCAACAATGAGCAGTTCTTC. It specifies CASSPLAGVNNEQFF.

The gene calls are TRBV7-6 and TRBJ2-1; D gene ambiguous. The ends were cut back, 2 bases at V and 8 bases at J, with 10 bases in the middle. The CDR3 length is 13 residues. Germline-derived CDR1 and CDR2 are SGHVS and FNYEAQ. CDR3 DNA: TGTGCCAGCAGCTTAAGGCGCGCGGATGAGCAGTTCTTC. Its translation is CASSLRRADEQFF.

The rearrangement uses TRBV10-1 and TRBJ2-7; 11 bases are shared with TRBD1. In germline, CDR1 is WNHNN, CDR2 SYGVQD (reference sequence). This CDR3 is 14 amino acids long. Germline trimming cut 8 bases from V and 2 bases from J; bases unmatched to any gene: 5. CDR3 in amino acids: CASAPGQGAYEQYF. The CDR3 DNA is TGCGCCAGCGCCCCGGGACAGGGGGCCTACGAGCAGTACTTC.

The chain has TRBV29-1 and TRBJ2-2; D may be TRBD1 (6 bases). Trimming cost V 5 bases and J 6 bases, with 7 bases left between them. The CDR3 length is 11 residues. Germline-derived CDR1 and CDR2 are SQVTM and ANQGSEA. CDR3 nucleotide sequence: TGCAGCGTTACAGGGTCCGGGGAGCTGTTTTTT. Its translation is CSVTGSGELFF.

V is TRBV6-5 and J is TRBJ2-7; 8 bases match TRBD1. The CDR3 length is 13 residues. CDR1 is MNHEY, CDR2 SVGAGI, per germline. Unmatched junction bases numbered 7, after V lost 8 bases and J lost 4 bases. The CDR3 here is CASGRTGSYEQYF. CDR3 coding DNA: TGTGCCAGCGGCAGGACAGGGAGTTACGAGCAGTACTTC.

This clone has more than one count but fewer than ten. The V call is TRBV7-9, the J call TRBJ1-2; 9 nucleotides align to TRBD1. Germline loops: CDR1 SEHNR, CDR2 FQNEAQ (reference sequence). The CDR3 is 13 amino acids. V was pared by 6 bases and J by 7 bases, with 6 bases of the junction left unmatched. CDR3 sequence: CASRRDRELGYTF. The CDR3 nucleotides are TGTGCCAGCAGACGGGACAGGGAACTTGGCTACACCTTC.

This chain connects TRBV27 to TRBJ1-4, with 11 bases that match TRBD1. The CDR3 has 14 residues. V dropped 5 bases and J dropped 14; count of bases not matched to a gene: 10. Germline V gives CDR1 MNHEY, CDR2 SMNVEV (reference sequence). The CDR3 spells CASSIRADRGRLFF. CDR3 coding DNA: TGTGCCAGCAGTATCCGGGCGGACAGGGGGCGGCTGTTTTTT.

This clone is a singleton in its sample. The V gene is TRBV5-1, the J gene TRBJ2-5; 8 nucleotides align to TRBD1. Germline V gene data show CDR1 as SGHRS and CDR2 as YFSETQ. The CDR3 length is 15 residues. V shed 4 bases and J 4 bases; nucleotides not matched to a gene: 9. The CDR3 DNA is TGCGCCAGCAGCACCGACAGGGGTAGGGGAGAGACCCAGTACTTC. The encoded protein is CASSTDRGRGETQYF.

The genes are TRBV7-7 and TRBJ2-1, with 8 bases aligning to TRBD2. The junction had 5 bases not matched to a gene; V was cut back by 5 bases and J by 5 bases. The CDR3 contains 14 residues. Per the germline V gene, CDR1 is SSHAT and CDR2 is FNYEAQ (reference sequence). This CDR3 is CASSPDSGDNEQFF. The CDR3 nucleotides are TGTGCCAGCAGCCCGGATAGCGGGGACAATGAGCAGTTCTTC. The entire variable domain, with the rest obtained from reference TRBV7-7 and TRBJ2-1, is as follows: GAGVSQSPRYKVTKRGQDVTLRCDPISSHATLYWYQQALGQGPEFLTYFNYEAQPDKSGLPSDRFSAERPEGSISTLTIQRTEQRDSAMYRCASSPDSGDNEQFFGPGTRLTVL.

V usage is TRBV5-1 and J usage is TRBJ1-4; 8 bases match TRBD1. Per germline, CDR1 SGHRS and CDR2 YFSETQ. V lost 4 bases and J lost 7; bases outside the gene matches: 6. The CDR3 runs 14 residues. CDR3 region: CASSLGQGAEKLFF. The CDR3 bases are TGCGCCAGCAGCCTCGGACAGGGCGCTGAAAAACTGTTTTTT.

This clone was recorded many times. This chain links TRBV5-1 with TRBJ1-1, with D hard to call. V was trimmed by 4 bases and J by 1 base, leaving 14 bases between them. The germline CDR1 and CDR2 sequences are SGHRS and YFSETQ. This CDR3 is built from 15 residues. The CDR3 sequence: CASSPGGGGNTEAFF. Written as DNA, the CDR3 is TGCGCCAGCAGCCCGGGAGGAGGCGGGAACACTGAAGCTTTCTTT.

The chain links TRBV5-4 to TRBJ2-7; perhaps TRBD1 as D (6 bases). Trimming stripped 4 bases from V and 4 bases from J, with 12 bases between. The CDR3 runs to 13 residues. Germline V CDR1 and CDR2: SGHNT, YYREEE (reference sequence). CDR3 sequence reads: CASSRDNLYEQYF. The DNA for the CDR3 is TGTGCCAGCAGCCGGGACAACCTTTACGAGCAGTACTTC.

This clone came up once. The chain uses TRBV25-1 and TRBJ2-3; D gene uncertain. The CDR3 length is 12 residues. In germline, CDR1 is MGHDK, CDR2 SYGVNS. The V and J ends lost 5 bases and 1 base respectively, with 4 bases between them. CDR3 nucleotide sequence: TGTGCCAGCAGTTCGGGCACAGATACGCAGTATTTT. The encoded protein is CASSSGTDTQYF.

The CDR3 loop reads CASSLDGGSSGAKRQYF. The CDR3 nucleotides are TGTGCCAGCAGCTTAGATGGGGGGTCTAGCGGGGCGAAGAGGCAGTACTTC. The rearrangement links TRBV7-2 to TRBJ2-7, with TRBD2 identical over 9 bases. The CDR3 consists of 17 residues. Losses at the gene ends were 1 base for V and 9 bases for J; bases not matched to a gene: 16. Germline V gives CDR1 SGHTA, CDR2 FQGNSA.

The rearrangement uses TRBV7-2 and TRBJ1-2; D is perhaps TRBD1 (6 bases). Trimming pared 8 bases from V and 7 bases from J, leaving 17 bases between. CDR1 and CDR2 from the germline V gene are SGHTA and FQGNSA. CDR3 size: 13 residues. The CDR3 DNA is TGTGCCAGCGGAAGTCCACTGGGGGCTGGCTACACCTTC. It encodes CASGSPLGAGYTF. Drawing the rest from reference TRBV7-2 and TRBJ1-2, the complete variable domain is GAGVSQSPSNKVTEKGKDVELRCDPISGHTALYWYRQSLGQGLEFLIYFQGNSAPDKSGLPSDRFSAERTGGSVSTLTIQRTQQEDSAVYLCASGSPLGAGYTFGSGTRLTVV.

This chain joins TRBV7-9 and TRBJ2-7; D uncertain. The CDR3 totals 13 residues. V was cut by 1 base and J by 5 bases, with 9 bases left in between. Germline V gives CDR1 SEHNR, CDR2 FQNEAQ (reference sequence). The CDR3 nucleotides are TGTGCCAGCAGCTTAGACGGAGCTGACGAGCAGTACTTC. Translated, it gives CASSLDGADEQYF.

The chain couples TRBV7-8 to TRBJ1-5; D gene ambiguous. The V gene lost 1 base and the J gene lost 5 bases, with 12 bases spanning the gap. This CDR3 is 15 amino acids long. Germline CDR1 SGHVS, CDR2 FQNEAQ. DNA of the CDR3: TGTGCCAGCAGCTTAGTGTCCAGGTATGATCAGCCCCAGCATTTT. Encoded protein: CASSLVSRYDQPQHF.

The CDR3 protein is CASSPTRGRVGGYTF. In DNA form, the CDR3 reads TGCGCCAGCAGCCCAACCAGGGGGCGAGTCGGTGGCTACACCTTC. V gene TRBV5-1 combines with J gene TRBJ1-2; 8 positions agree with TRBD1. J was trimmed by 7 bases and V by 4 bases; bases with no gene match: 12. CDR1 and CDR2 (germline): SGHRS, YFSETQ. The CDR3 sequence is 15 residues long. Drawing the rest from reference TRBV5-1 and TRBJ1-2, the complete variable domain is KAGVTQTPRYLIKTRGQQVTLSCSPISGHRSVSWYQQTPGQGLQFLFEYFSETQRNKGNFPGRFSGRQFSNSRSEMNVSTLELGDSALYLCASSPTRGRVGGYTFGSGTRLTVV.

The chain has TRBV10-3 and TRBJ2-1, with D perhaps TRBD1 (6 bases). There are 15 residues in the CDR3. V was cut by 3 bases and J by 4 bases, with 13 bases left in between. CDR1 and CDR2 from the germline V gene are ENHRY and SYGVKD. In nucleotides, the CDR3 is TGTGCCATCAGTGATTACCCGAGGGGGTACAATGAGCAGTTCTTC. It encodes CAISDYPRGYNEQFF.